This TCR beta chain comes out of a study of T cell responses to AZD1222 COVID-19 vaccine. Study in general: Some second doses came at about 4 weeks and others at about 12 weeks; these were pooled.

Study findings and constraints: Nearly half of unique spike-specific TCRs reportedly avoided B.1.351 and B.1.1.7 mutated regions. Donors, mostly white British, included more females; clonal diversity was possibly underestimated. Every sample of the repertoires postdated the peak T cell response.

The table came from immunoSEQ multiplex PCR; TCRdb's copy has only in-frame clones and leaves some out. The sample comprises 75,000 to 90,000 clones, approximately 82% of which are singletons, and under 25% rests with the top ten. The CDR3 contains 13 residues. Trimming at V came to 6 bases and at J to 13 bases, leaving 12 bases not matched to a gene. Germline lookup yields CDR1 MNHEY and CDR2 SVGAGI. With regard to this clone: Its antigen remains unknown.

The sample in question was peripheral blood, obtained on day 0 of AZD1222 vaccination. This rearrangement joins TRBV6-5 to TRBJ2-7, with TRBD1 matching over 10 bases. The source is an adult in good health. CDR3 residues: CASRGPLGTGEYF. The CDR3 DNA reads TGTGCCAGCAGGGGACCACTTGGGACAGGGGAATACTTC.